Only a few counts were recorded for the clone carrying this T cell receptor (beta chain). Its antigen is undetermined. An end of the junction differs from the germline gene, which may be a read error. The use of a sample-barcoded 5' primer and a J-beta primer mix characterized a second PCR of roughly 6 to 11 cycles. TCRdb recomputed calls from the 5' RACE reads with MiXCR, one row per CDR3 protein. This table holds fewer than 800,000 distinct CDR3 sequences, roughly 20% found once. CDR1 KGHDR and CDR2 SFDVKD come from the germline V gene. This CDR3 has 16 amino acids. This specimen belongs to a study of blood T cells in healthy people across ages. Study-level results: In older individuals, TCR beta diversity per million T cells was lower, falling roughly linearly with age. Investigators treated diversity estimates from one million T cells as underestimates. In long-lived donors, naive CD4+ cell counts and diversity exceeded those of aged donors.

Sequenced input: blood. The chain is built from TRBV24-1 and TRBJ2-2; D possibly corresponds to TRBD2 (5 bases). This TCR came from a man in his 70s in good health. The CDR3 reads CATSGPLSGNAGELFF. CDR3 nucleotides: TGTGCCACCAGTGGCCCCCTGTCCGGGAACGCCGGGGAGCTGTTTTTT.